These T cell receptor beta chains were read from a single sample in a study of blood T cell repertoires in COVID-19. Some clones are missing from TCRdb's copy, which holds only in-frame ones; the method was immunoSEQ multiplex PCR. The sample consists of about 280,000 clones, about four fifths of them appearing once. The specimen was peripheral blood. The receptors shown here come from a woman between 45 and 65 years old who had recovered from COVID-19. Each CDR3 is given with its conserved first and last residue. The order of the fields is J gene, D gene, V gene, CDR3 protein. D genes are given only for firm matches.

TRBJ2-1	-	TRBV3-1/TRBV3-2	CASSQGALNEQFF
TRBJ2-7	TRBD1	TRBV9	CARTGQGAAEQYF
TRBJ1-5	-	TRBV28	CASTGWLGNQPQHF
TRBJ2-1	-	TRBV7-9	CASRAAGSNNEQFF
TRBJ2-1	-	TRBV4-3	CASTGRSNYNEQFF
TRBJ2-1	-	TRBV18	CASSPGQGGSYNEQFF
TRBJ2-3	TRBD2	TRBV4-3	CASSQAEWEGRTDTQYF
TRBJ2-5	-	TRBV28	CASSLRTSTETQYF
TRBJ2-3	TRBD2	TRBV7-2	CASSPATGGADTQYF
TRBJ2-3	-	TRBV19	CASNQRQGSSGDTQYF
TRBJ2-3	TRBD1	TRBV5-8	CASSPGQGPDTQYF
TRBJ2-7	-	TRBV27	CASRLEDWSYEQYF